One and the same sample provided the 26 T cell receptor beta chains below, sequenced in a study of blood T cells in healthy people across ages. Sample-barcoded 5' priming and a J-beta primer mix drove a second PCR of about 6 to 12 cycles. TCRdb itself ran the 5' RACE reads through MiXCR, one entry per CDR3 protein. The data hold about 760,000 distinct CDR3 sequences, with roughly three fifths observed a single time. The sample was blood. The receptors stem from a man in his forties in good health.

The genes are TRBV14 and TRBJ2-5; possible D gene TRBD2, 5 bases. The DNA end is more similar to TRBJ2-7, so the J call may be wrong. The CDR3 runs to 14 residues. CDR1 is SGHDN and CDR2 is FVKESK in the germline V gene. The CDR3 is CASSQAGLAGEQYF. The CDR3 DNA is TGTGCCAGCAGCCAAGCCGGGCTAGCAGGCGAGCAGTACTTC.

This clonotype occurred many times. This chain connects TRBV4-2 to TRBJ2-6; D not certain. Germline V gene sequence: CDR1 LGHNA, CDR2 YNFKEQ. The CDR3 covers 16 residues. Trimming stripped 0 bases from V and 2 bases from J, with 8 bases between. The CDR3 nucleotides read TGTGCCAGCAGCCAAGATCGGGCAGCTGGGGCCAACGTCCTGACTTTC. Amino acids: CASSQDRAAGANVLTF.

The V call is TRBV14, the J call TRBJ2-1, with 9 bases lining up with TRBD2. Trimming at V came to 4 bases and at J to 0 bases, leaving 4 bases not matched to a gene. Germline V gives CDR1 SGHDN, CDR2 FVKESK. The CDR3 extends over 16 amino acids. CDR3 sequence reads: CASSLSGRYSYNEQFF. Written as DNA, the CDR3 is TGTGCCAGCAGCCTTAGCGGGAGATACTCCTACAATGAGCAGTTCTTC.

In its sample, this clonotype was seen a few times. V and J are TRBV14 and TRBJ2-7; D is possibly TRBD1 (5 bases). The DNA end is a closer match to TRBJ2-5, so the J assignment may be wrong. The CDR3 is made up of 14 amino acids. CDR1 is SGHDN, CDR2 FVKESK, per germline. The CDR3 protein is CASSQRTIRGTQYF. The CDR3 DNA is TGTGCCAGCAGCCAAAGAACTATTAGGGGGACCCAGTACTTC.

The rearrangement uses TRBV9 and TRBJ2-5, with 14 bases identical to TRBD2. The J call may be incorrect, as the DNA end agrees better with TRBJ2-7. The CDR3 is 15 residues long. Germline CDR1 reads SGDLS; CDR2 reads YYNGEE. CDR3 nucleotides: TGTGCCAGCAGCAGGGGGACTAGCGGGAGTGGCGAGCAGTACTTC. Protein: CASSRGTSGSGEQYF.

The genes are TRBV9 and TRBJ2-1, with TRBD1 as a possible D gene (6 bases). V shed 7 bases and J shed 4 bases, with 12 bases lying between them. This CDR3 is built from 13 residues. From germline, CDR1 is SGDLS and CDR2 YYNGEE. CDR3: CASASGQYNEQFF. DNA of the CDR3: TGTGCCAGCGCGAGTGGACAGTACAATGAGCAGTTCTTC.

The chain carries TRBV7-9 and TRBJ2-7; D call uncertain. The germline V gene encodes CDR1 SEHNR and CDR2 FQNEAQ (reference sequence). The CDR3 length is 12 residues. V shed 8 bases and J shed 5 bases, with 13 bases lying between them. The chain's CDR3 is CASGKSFDEQYF. For the CDR3, the DNA is TGTGCCAGCGGGAAATCGTTTGACGAGCAGTACTTC.

Many counts were recorded for this clonotype. The J gene is TRBJ2-5, the V gene TRBV6-1; 7 bases agree with TRBD1. Germline CDR1 MNHNS, CDR2 SASEGT. The CDR3 has 15 amino acids. J gave up 5 bases and V 0 bases, and 6 bases lay outside the gene matches. As DNA, the CDR3 is TGTGCCAGCAGTGAAGCGGCAGGGGGTCCGGAGACCCAGTACTTC. Translating gives CASSEAAGGPETQYF.

V and J are TRBV4-1 and TRBJ2-3; D remains ambiguous. The CDR3 spans 17 residues. Germline V gene sequence: CDR1 MGHRA, CDR2 YSYEKL. Trimming removed 4 bases from V and 4 bases from J, with 21 bases in between. This CDR3 is CASSRFTRPPTPDTQYF. The DNA of the CDR3 is TGCGCCAGCAGCCGTTTTACTCGGCCTCCGACACCAGATACGCAGTATTTT.

The J gene is TRBJ2-5, the V gene TRBV3-1; 9 bases agree with TRBD2. CDR3 length equals 16 residues. Germline lookup yields CDR1 LGHDT and CDR2 YNNKEL (reference sequence). V gave up 1 base and J gave up 5 bases; unmatched junction bases: 8. CDR3 nucleotide sequence: TGTGCCAGCAGCCAAGTCCGGCGGGGGGGTGAGGAGACCCAGTACTTC. Its protein is CASSQVRRGGEETQYF.

A few counts support this clonotype. V gene TRBV10-3 combines with J gene TRBJ2-7, with D possibly being TRBD2 (5 bases). Trimming left V 3 bases short and J 3 bases short, with 9 bases between. The germline gives CDR1 ENHRY, CDR2 SYGVKD. The length of the CDR3 is 13 residues. CDR3 sequence (DNA): TGTGCCATCAGTGACGGGGTCTACTACGAGCAGTACTTC. Its translation is CAISDGVYYEQYF.

This clonotype came up a few times. J is TRBJ2-1 and V is TRBV6-6; the D is unclear. The CDR3 is made up of 8 amino acids. From germline, CDR1 is MNHNY and CDR2 SVGAGI (reference sequence). The CDR3 protein is CVKNEQFF. CDR3 sequence (DNA): TGTGTCAAAAATGAGCAGTTCTTC.

The chain has TRBV29-1 and TRBJ2-1; 7 nucleotides line up with TRBD1. V was clipped by 7 bases and J by 9 bases; unmatched bases: 9. Germline V lookup: CDR1 SQVTM, CDR2 ANQGSEA. The length of the CDR3 is 12 residues. For the CDR3, the DNA is TGCAGCGGCGACAGGGTTTCGAGTGAGCAGTTCTTC. Translated: CSGDRVSSEQFF.

The table lists this clonotype with a few counts. This chain connects TRBV24-1 to TRBJ2-7; TRBD2 agrees at 8 bases. Germline V gene sequence: CDR1 KGHDR, CDR2 SFDVKD. The CDR3 sequence is 14 residues long. The trim removed 9 bases at V and 6 bases at J, leaving 12 bases unmatched. The CDR3 spells CATRPGTSYVEQYF. The CDR3 bases are TGTGCCACCCGCCCAGGGACTAGTTATGTCGAGCAGTACTTC.

The chain carries TRBV5-1 and TRBJ2-1; 10 bases match TRBD1. V dropped 0 bases and J dropped 7; count of bases not matched to a gene: 10. The CDR3 runs to 17 residues. In germline, CDR1 is SGHRS, CDR2 YFSETQ. The CDR3 spells CASSLEPGQGMGNEQFF. The CDR3 DNA reads as TGCGCCAGCAGCTTGGAACCGGGACAGGGGATGGGGAATGAGCAGTTCTTC.

This clonotype came up many times. This chain links TRBV4-1 with TRBJ2-1; possible D gene TRBD2, 5 bases. Germline V gives CDR1 MGHRA, CDR2 YSYEKL. V was clipped by 4 bases and J by 5 bases, with 12 bases between them. This CDR3 region has 14 residues. CDR3 sequence: CASSRQMGDNEQFF. In DNA, the CDR3 is TGCGCCAGCAGCCGCCAGATGGGAGACAATGAGCAGTTCTTC.

The chain uses TRBV5-1 and TRBJ1-1; TRBD1 might be the D (5 bases). V was shortened by 4 bases and J by 1 base, with 17 bases between the two germline ends. The germline V gene has CDR1 SGHRS and CDR2 YFSETQ. The CDR3 length is 16 residues. Here the CDR3 DNA reads TGCGCCAGCAGCCGGGAGAGATCGGGGGGGAACACTGAAGCTTTCTTT. Protein product: CASSRERSGGNTEAFF.

The rearrangement uses TRBV7-2 and TRBJ2-4; D may be TRBD2 (6 bases). CDR3 length: 14 amino acids. Germline V CDR1 and CDR2: SGHTA, FQGNSA. Trimming removed 4 bases at V and 10 bases at J, with 17 bases between. This CDR3 is CASSSPRGAGIQYF. In DNA, the CDR3 is TGTGCCAGCAGCTCGCCCCGTGGGGCGGGAATTCAGTACTTC. The full variable domain, its missing parts supplied by reference TRBV7-2 and TRBJ2-4, is GAGVSQSPSNKVTEKGKDVELRCDPISGHTALYWYRQSLGQGLEFLIYFQGNSAPDKSGLPSDRFSAERTGGSVSTLTIQRTQQEDSAVYLCASSSPRGAGIQYFGAGTRLSVL.

V gene TRBV6-2 or TRBV6-3 combines with J gene TRBJ2-6; possibly TRBD1 for D (6 bases). Germline CDR1 MNHEY, CDR2 SVGEGT. V shed 6 bases and J shed 1 base, with 13 bases lying between them. The CDR3 contains 16 residues. As DNA, the CDR3 is TGTGCCAGCAGACAGGGTACCAGATCTGGGGCCAACGTCCTGACTTTC. Translated, it gives CASRQGTRSGANVLTF.

This clonotype was detected many times. This chain links TRBV7-2 with TRBJ2-1; D might be TRBD1 or TRBD2, each matching 5 bases. Per the germline V gene, CDR1 is SGHTA and CDR2 is FQGNSA. The CDR3 runs 17 residues. The V end was cut by 2 bases, the J end by 2 bases, with 16 bases between. The CDR3 here is CASSLRFRGATYNEQFF. Written as DNA, the CDR3 is TGTGCCAGCAGCTTAAGGTTTCGAGGGGCGACCTACAATGAGCAGTTCTTC.

The chain uses TRBV20-1 and TRBJ1-4; D unclear. V dropped 0 bases and J dropped 10 bases, with 15 bases sitting between them. The germline gives CDR1 DFQATT, CDR2 SNEGSKA (reference sequence). CDR3 length: 14 residues. The chain's CDR3 is CSARDPLLEGKLFF. DNA of the CDR3: TGCAGTGCTAGAGATCCATTATTAGAAGGAAAACTGTTTTTT.

The chain couples TRBV29-1 to TRBJ2-5; 12 bases map to TRBD1. Trimming removed 1 base from V and 7 bases from J; junction bases left unmatched: 4. Looked up from germline, CDR1 is SQVTM and CDR2 is ANQGSEA. The CDR3 is 14 amino acids. CDR3 bases: TGCAGCGTTGAAGCGGGACAGGGGGCGGGGACCCAGTACTTC. Translation: CSVEAGQGAGTQYF.

The chain recombines TRBV11-3 with TRBJ2-7; D unclear. CDR3 size: 12 residues. V lost 7 bases, J lost 7 bases, and 14 bases lay in between. Germline lookup yields CDR1 SGHNT and CDR2 YENEEA. This CDR3 is CASTIRPEEQYF. The CDR3 DNA sequence: TGTGCCAGCACCATTAGGCCGGAGGAGCAGTACTTC.

This chain joins TRBV5-1 and TRBJ1-2; tentative D call: TRBD1 (5 bases). V shed 4 bases and J shed 6 bases, with 13 bases lying between them. The CDR3 contains 13 residues. Germline V gives CDR1 SGHRS, CDR2 YFSETQ. In nucleotides, the CDR3 is TGCGCCAGCAGCATGGACACACCGGATGGCTACACCTTC. The encoded protein is CASSMDTPDGYTF.

CDR3 sequence reads: CSARAVADTQYF. The CDR3 DNA is TGCAGTGCTAGGGCCGTGGCAGATACGCAGTATTTT. V and J are TRBV20-1 and TRBJ2-3; D is ambiguous. CDR3 length: 12 amino acids. Germline values: CDR1 DFQATT, CDR2 SNEGSKA (reference sequence). Deletions cut 3 bases from V and 4 bases from J, with 8 bases between.

This chain links TRBV6-5 with TRBJ2-7; perhaps TRBD1 as D (5 bases). Germline V lookup: CDR1 MNHEY, CDR2 SVGAGI. Trimming left V 4 bases short and J 3 bases short, with 10 bases between. The length of the CDR3 is 13 residues. The CDR3 DNA reads TGTGCCAGCAGTTCAGGGCTCCTCTACGAGCAGTACTTC. Protein: CASSSGLLYEQYF.